A selection of T cell receptor beta chains follows, all from one sample in a study of cytomegalovirus exposure and HLA in healthy donors. Some clones are missing from TCRdb's copy, which holds only in-frame ones; the method was immunoSEQ multiplex PCR. The sample consists of about 120,000 clones, about three quarters of them appearing once. The material sequenced was PBMCs. The receptor source for this set is a young woman in good health and CMV-seropositive. Both conserved end residues are part of each CDR3. Fields, in order: V gene, J gene, D gene, clone size, CDR3 protein, CDR3 DNA. D genes are given only for firm matches. Clone size is not always given. Where it is, it says once, few, many or a class for expanded clones.

v_gene: TRBV5-1; j_gene: TRBJ2-1; d_gene: TRBD2; abundance: .; CDR3aa: CASSLSLAGGGEQFF; CDR3nt: TGCGCCAGCAGCTTGTCACTAGCGGGGGGTGGGGAGCAGTTCTTC
v_gene: TRBV4-3; j_gene: TRBJ2-5; d_gene: TRBD2; abundance: few; CDR3aa: CASSQGLASGVETQYF; CDR3nt: TGCGCCAGCAGCCAAGGTCTCGCTAGCGGGGTGGAGACCCAGTACTTC
v_gene: TRBV30; j_gene: TRBJ1-2; d_gene: .; abundance: .; CDR3aa: CAWARGGYGYTF; CDR3nt: TGTGCCTGGGCCCGGGGGGGTTACGGCTACACCTTC
v_gene: TRBV28; j_gene: TRBJ1-5; d_gene: .; abundance: .; CDR3aa: CASSANQPQHF; CDR3nt: TGTGCCAGCAGTGCGAATCAGCCCCAGCATTTT
v_gene: TRBV6-5; j_gene: TRBJ2-2; d_gene: .; abundance: .; CDR3aa: CASSYSRQPGELFF; CDR3nt: TGTGCCAGCAGTTACTCGAGGCAACCCGGGGAGCTGTTTTTT
v_gene: TRBV19; j_gene: TRBJ1-5; d_gene: .; abundance: .; CDR3aa: CASSIEQAAAGPQHF; CDR3nt: TGTGCCAGTAGTATAGAGCAAGCGGCCGCCGGGCCCCAGCATTTT
v_gene: TRBV7-2; j_gene: TRBJ1-3; d_gene: .; abundance: .; CDR3aa: CASRPIDLYSGNTIYF; CDR3nt: TGTGCCAGCAGGCCAATTGATCTCTACTCTGGAAACACCATATATTTT
v_gene: TRBV5-4; j_gene: TRBJ1-5; d_gene: TRBD1; abundance: .; CDR3aa: CASSNGPDRDQPQHF; CDR3nt: TGTGCCAGCAGCAACGGCCCGGACAGGGATCAGCCCCAGCATTTT
v_gene: TRBV18; j_gene: TRBJ1-6; d_gene: .; abundance: .; CDR3aa: CASSPDSNNSPLHF; CDR3nt: TGTGCCAGCTCACCGGACAGCAATAATTCACCCCTCCACTTT
v_gene: TRBV30; j_gene: TRBJ2-7; d_gene: TRBD1; abundance: once; CDR3aa: CAWGTGAYEQYF; CDR3nt: TGTGCCTGGGGGACAGGGGCCTACGAGCAGTACTTC
v_gene: TRBV15; j_gene: TRBJ2-7; d_gene: .; abundance: .; CDR3aa: CATSRDHYEQYF; CDR3nt: TGTGCCACCAGCAGAGATCACTACGAGCAGTACTTC
v_gene: TRBV14; j_gene: TRBJ2-7; d_gene: .; abundance: .; CDR3aa: CASRRGGLRATKDSYEQYF; CDR3nt: TGTGCCAGCCGGCGGGGTGGTTTAAGAGCCACCAAAGACTCCTACGAGCAGTACTTC
v_gene: TRBV2; j_gene: TRBJ1-1; d_gene: TRBD1; abundance: .; CDR3aa: CASSGIGQTGFDTEAFF; CDR3nt: TGTGCCAGCAGTGGGATTGGACAGACAGGGTTTGACACTGAAGCTTTCTTT
v_gene: TRBV5-6; j_gene: TRBJ2-1; d_gene: TRBD2; abundance: once; CDR3aa: CASSLVAGGPNEQFF; CDR3nt: TGTGCCAGCAGCTTGGTGGCGGGGGGGCCCAATGAGCAGTTCTTC
v_gene: TRBV28; j_gene: TRBJ2-1; d_gene: TRBD1; abundance: once; CDR3aa: CASSLLRDRSFEQFF; CDR3nt: TGTGCCAGCAGTTTATTAAGGGACAGGTCCTTTGAGCAGTTCTTC
v_gene: TRBV9; j_gene: TRBJ2-6; d_gene: .; abundance: .; CDR3aa: CASSAPSGTNVLTF; CDR3nt: TGTGCCAGCAGCGCTCCATCAGGGACCAACGTCCTGACTTTC
v_gene: TRBV5-6; j_gene: TRBJ2-5; d_gene: TRBD1; abundance: .; CDR3aa: CASSLAGGETQYF; CDR3nt: TGTGCCAGCAGCTTGGCAGGGGGAGAGACCCAGTACTTC
v_gene: TRBV4-3; j_gene: TRBJ2-7; d_gene: .; abundance: .; CDR3aa: CASSLTQVHEQYF; CDR3nt: TGCGCCAGCAGCCTTACACAGGTCCACGAGCAGTACTTC
v_gene: TRBV9; j_gene: TRBJ2-5; d_gene: TRBD2; abundance: once; CDR3aa: CASSFRAGGNQETQYF; CDR3nt: TGTGCCAGCAGCTTCCGAGCGGGGGGGAACCAAGAGACCCAGTACTTC
v_gene: TRBV9; j_gene: TRBJ1-1; d_gene: .; abundance: few; CDR3aa: CASSVVGRAAPTEAFF; CDR3nt: TGTGCCAGCAGCGTAGTGGGCAGGGCTGCCCCCACTGAAGCTTTCTTT
v_gene: TRBV7-9; j_gene: TRBJ2-5; d_gene: .; abundance: few; CDR3aa: CASSSPVGLEETQYF; CDR3nt: TGTGCCAGCAGCTCCCCGGTCGGGTTGGAGGAGACCCAGTACTTC
v_gene: TRBV30; j_gene: TRBJ1-3; d_gene: .; abundance: .; CDR3aa: CAWSVGDTGNTIYF; CDR3nt: TGTGCCTGGAGTGTTGGGGACACTGGAAACACCATATATTTT
v_gene: TRBV27; j_gene: TRBJ2-3; d_gene: TRBD2; abundance: .; CDR3aa: CASSVSSGGFTDTQYF; CDR3nt: TGTGCCAGCAGTGTTTCTAGCGGGGGATTCACAGATACGCAGTATTTT
v_gene: TRBV10-3; j_gene: TRBJ1-1; d_gene: .; abundance: .; CDR3aa: CAIGRGSTEAFF; CDR3nt: TGTGCCATCGGGAGGGGAAGCACTGAAGCTTTCTTT
v_gene: TRBV10-3; j_gene: TRBJ2-1; d_gene: TRBD1; abundance: .; CDR3aa: CAISEPGQGNEQFF; CDR3nt: TGTGCCATCAGTGAGCCGGGACAGGGCAATGAGCAGTTCTTC
v_gene: TRBV4-3; j_gene: TRBJ2-1; d_gene: .; abundance: .; CDR3aa: CASSQDVRTYYNEQFF; CDR3nt: TGCGCCAGCAGCCAAGATGTGCGGACATACTACAATGAGCAGTTCTTC
v_gene: TRBV6-6; j_gene: TRBJ1-5; d_gene: .; abundance: .; CDR3aa: CASRPTTGGSNQPQHF; CDR3nt: TGTGCCAGCAGGCCCACGACAGGCGGAAGCAATCAGCCCCAGCATTTT
v_gene: TRBV2; j_gene: TRBJ1-2; d_gene: .; abundance: .; CDR3aa: CASSREPTNYGYTF; CDR3nt: TGTGCCAGCAGTCGGGAACCCACTAACTATGGCTACACCTTC